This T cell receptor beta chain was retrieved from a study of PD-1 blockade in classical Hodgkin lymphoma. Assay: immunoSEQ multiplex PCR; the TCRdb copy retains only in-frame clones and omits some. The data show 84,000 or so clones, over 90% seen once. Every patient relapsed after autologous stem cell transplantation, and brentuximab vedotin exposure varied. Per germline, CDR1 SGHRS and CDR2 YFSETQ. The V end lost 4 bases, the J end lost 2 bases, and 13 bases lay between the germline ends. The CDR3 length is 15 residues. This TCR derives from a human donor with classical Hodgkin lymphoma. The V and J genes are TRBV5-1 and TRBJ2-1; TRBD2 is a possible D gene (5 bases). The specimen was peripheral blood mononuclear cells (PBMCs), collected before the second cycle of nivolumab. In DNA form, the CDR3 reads TGCGCCAGCAGCCCAGAAGCGGAACCCTACAATGAGCAGTTCTTC. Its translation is CASSPEAEPYNEQFF.